Listed here is a single T cell receptor (beta chain). The record originates from a study of blood T cell repertoires in COVID-19. The method was immunoSEQ multiplex PCR; TCRdb's version includes in-frame clones alone and lacks a portion of them. The table lists about 55,000 clones, around nine tenths of them singletons. The CDR3 has 16 residues. Germline lookup yields CDR1 MNHEY and CDR2 SMNVEV (reference sequence). V shed 6 bases and J 3 bases; nucleotides not matched to a gene: 11. Input material: peripheral blood. The receptor's source is a man aged 35-49 years with acute or convalescent COVID-19. The chain joins TRBV27 to TRBJ2-3; 8 bases are a match to TRBD2. The CDR3 DNA is TGTGCCAGCAGCCGTCAACCGGGACTAGGAACAGATACGCAGTATTTT. Protein: CASSRQPGLGTDTQYF.